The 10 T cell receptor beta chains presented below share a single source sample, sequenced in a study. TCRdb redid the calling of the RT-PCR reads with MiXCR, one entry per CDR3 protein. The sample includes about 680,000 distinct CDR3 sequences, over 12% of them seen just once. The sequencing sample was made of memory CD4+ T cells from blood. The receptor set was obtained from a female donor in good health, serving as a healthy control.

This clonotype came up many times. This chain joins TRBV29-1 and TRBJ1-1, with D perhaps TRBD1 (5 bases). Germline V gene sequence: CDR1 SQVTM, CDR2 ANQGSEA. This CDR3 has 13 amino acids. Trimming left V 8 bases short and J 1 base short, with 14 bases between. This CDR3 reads CSPAAQGNTEAFF. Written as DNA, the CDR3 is TGCAGCCCTGCCGCGCAGGGGAACACTGAAGCTTTCTTT.

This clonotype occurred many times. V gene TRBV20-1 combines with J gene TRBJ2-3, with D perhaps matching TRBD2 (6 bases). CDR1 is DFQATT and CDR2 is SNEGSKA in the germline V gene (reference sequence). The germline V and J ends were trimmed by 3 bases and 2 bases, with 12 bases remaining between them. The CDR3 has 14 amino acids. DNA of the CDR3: TGCAGTGCTAGGCCGGGACTCTCCACAGATACGCAGTATTTT. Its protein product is CSARPGLSTDTQYF.

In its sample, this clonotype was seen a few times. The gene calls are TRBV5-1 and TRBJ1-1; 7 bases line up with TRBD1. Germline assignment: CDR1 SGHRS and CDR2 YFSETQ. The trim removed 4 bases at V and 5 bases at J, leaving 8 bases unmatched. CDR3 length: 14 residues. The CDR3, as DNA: TGCGCCAGCAGCGGGATGACAGGGCAAACTGAAGCTTTCTTT. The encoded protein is CASSGMTGQTEAFF.

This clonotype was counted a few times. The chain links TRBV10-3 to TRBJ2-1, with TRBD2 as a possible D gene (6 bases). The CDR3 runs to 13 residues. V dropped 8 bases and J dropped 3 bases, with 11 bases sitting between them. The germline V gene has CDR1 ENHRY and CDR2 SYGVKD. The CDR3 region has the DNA TGTGCCATCCGACGGGAGAGCTACAATGAGCAGTTCTTC. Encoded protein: CAIRRESYNEQFF.

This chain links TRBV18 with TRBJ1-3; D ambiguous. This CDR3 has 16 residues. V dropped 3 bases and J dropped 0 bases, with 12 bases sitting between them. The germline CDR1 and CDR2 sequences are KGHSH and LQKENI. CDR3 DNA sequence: TGTGCCAGCTCACCGTACGACACTACCTCTGGAAACACCATATATTTT. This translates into CASSPYDTTSGNTIYF.

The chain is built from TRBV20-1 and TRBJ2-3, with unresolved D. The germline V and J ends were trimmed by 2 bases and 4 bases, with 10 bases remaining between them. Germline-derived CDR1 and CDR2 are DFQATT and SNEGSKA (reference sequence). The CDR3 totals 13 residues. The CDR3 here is CSARTPGADTQYF. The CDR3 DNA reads TGCAGTGCTAGAACTCCGGGCGCAGATACGCAGTATTTT.

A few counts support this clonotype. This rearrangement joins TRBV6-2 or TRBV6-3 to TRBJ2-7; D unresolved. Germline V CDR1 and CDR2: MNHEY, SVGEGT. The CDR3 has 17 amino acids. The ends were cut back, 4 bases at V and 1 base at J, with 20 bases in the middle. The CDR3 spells CASSSNARQALSYEQYF. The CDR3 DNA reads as TGTGCCAGCAGTTCCAACGCCCGGCAGGCGCTGTCCTACGAGCAGTACTTC.

CDR3 nucleotides: TGTGCCAGCAGCTTAGGGGTAGCGGGGGTCCGAGAGACCCAGTACTTC. Encoded protein: CASSLGVAGVRETQYF. The chain employs TRBV7-8 and TRBJ2-5; TRBD2 aligns across 9 bases. Trimming cost V 1 base and J 4 bases; bases outside gene matches: 7. The germline CDR1 and CDR2 sequences are SGHVS and FQNEAQ. This CDR3 contains 16 residues.

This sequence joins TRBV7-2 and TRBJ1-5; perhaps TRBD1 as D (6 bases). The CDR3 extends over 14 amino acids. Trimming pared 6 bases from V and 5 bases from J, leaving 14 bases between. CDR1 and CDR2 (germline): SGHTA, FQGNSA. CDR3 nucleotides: TGTGCCAGCAGATCAACAGGGTCCCATCAGCCCCAGCATTTT. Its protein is CASRSTGSHQPQHF.

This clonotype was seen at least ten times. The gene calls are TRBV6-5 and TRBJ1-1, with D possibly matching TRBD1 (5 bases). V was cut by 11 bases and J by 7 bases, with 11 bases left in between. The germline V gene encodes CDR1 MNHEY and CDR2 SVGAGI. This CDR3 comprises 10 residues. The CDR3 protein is CASLGREAFF. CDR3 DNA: TGTGCCTCCCTGGGGCGTGAAGCTTTCTTT.